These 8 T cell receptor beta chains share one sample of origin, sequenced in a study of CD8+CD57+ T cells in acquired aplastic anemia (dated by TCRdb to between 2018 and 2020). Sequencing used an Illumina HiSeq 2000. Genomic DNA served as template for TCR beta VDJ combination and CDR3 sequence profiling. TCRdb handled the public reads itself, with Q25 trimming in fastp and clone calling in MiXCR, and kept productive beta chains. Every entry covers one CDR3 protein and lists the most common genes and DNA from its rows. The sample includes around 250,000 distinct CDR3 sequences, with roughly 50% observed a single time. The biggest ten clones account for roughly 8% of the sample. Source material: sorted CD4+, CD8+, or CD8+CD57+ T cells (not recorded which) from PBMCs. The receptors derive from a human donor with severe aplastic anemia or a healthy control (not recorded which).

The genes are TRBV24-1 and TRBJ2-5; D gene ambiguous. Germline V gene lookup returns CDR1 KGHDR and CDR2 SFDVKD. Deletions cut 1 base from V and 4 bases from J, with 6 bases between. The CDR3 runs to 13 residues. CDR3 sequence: CATSDFPSETQYF. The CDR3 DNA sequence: TGTGCCACCAGTGATTTCCCGTCAGAGACCCAGTACTTC.

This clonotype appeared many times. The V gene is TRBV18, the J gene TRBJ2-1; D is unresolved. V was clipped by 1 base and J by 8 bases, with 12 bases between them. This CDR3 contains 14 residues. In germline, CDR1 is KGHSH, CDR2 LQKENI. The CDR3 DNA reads TGTGCCAGCTCACCACAGGGTTCTCCCCATGAGCAGTTCTTC. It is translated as CASSPQGSPHEQFF.

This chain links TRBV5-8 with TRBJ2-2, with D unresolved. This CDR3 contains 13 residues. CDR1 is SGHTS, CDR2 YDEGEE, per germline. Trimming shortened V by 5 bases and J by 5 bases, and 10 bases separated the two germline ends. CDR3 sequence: CASRRTITGELFF. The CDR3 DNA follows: TGTGCCAGCAGACGAACAATTACCGGGGAGCTGTTTTTT.

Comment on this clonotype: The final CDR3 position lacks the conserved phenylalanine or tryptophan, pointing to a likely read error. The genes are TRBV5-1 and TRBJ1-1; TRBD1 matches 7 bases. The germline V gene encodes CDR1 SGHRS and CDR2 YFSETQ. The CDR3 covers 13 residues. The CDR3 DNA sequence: TGCGCCAGCGGCTTGGAGGGGGCCGCTGAAGCTTTCTGT. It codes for CASGLEGAAEAFC.

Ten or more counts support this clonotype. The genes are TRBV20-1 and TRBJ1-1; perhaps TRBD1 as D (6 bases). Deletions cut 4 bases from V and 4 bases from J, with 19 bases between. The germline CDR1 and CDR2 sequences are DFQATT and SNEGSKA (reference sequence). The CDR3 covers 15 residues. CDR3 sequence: CSATDLQGPRTEAFF. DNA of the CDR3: TGCAGTGCTACGGATTTACAGGGACCTCGCACTGAAGCTTTCTTT.

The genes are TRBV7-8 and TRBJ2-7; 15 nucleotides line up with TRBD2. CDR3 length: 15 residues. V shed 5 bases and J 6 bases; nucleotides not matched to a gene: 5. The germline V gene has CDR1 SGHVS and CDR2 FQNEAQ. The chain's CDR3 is CASSLRGLAGGEQYF. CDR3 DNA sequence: TGTGCCAGCAGCCTAAGGGGACTAGCGGGGGGCGAGCAGTACTTC.

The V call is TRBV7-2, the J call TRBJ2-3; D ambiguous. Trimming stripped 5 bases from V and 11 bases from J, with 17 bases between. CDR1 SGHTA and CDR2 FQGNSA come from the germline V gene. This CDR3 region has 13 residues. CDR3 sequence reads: CASSPAFGLEQYF. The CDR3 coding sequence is TGTGCCAGCAGCCCCGCTTTCGGGCTCGAGCAGTATTTT. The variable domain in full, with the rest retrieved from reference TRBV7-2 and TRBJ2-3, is GAGVSQSPSNKVTEKGKDVELRCDPISGHTALYWYRQSLGQGLEFLIYFQGNSAPDKSGLPSDRFSAERTGGSVSTLTIQRTQQEDSAVYLCASSPAFGLEQYFGPGTRLTVL.

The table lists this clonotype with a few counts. CDR3 amino acids: CASRGLGETQYF. Written as DNA, the CDR3 is TGTGCCAGTAGGGGATTAGGGGAGACCCAGTACTTC. The V gene is TRBV19, the J gene TRBJ2-5; D gene uncertain. V was cut by 6 bases and J by 5 bases, with 10 bases left in between. The CDR3 totals 12 residues. The germline CDR1 and CDR2 sequences are LNHDA and SQIVND (reference sequence).